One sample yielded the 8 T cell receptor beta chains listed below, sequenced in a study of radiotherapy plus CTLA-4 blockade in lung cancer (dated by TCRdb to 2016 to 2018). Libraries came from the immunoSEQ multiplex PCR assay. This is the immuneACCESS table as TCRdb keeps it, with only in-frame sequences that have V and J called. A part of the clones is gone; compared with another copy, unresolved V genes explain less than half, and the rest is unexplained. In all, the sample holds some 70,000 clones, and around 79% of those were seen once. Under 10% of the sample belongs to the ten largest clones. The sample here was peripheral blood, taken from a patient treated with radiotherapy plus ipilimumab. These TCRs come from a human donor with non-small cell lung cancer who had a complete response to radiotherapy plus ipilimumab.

DNA for the CDR3: TGCGCCAGCAGCTTGGTCGGGCAGCAAGAGACCCAGTACTTC. Protein sequence: CASSLVGQQETQYF. The rearrangement joins TRBV5-1 to TRBJ2-5; D remains ambiguous. Trimming took off 0 bases at V and 2 bases at J, with 8 bases between the two ends. Germline V gene lookup returns CDR1 SGHRS and CDR2 YFSETQ. The length of the CDR3 is 14 residues.

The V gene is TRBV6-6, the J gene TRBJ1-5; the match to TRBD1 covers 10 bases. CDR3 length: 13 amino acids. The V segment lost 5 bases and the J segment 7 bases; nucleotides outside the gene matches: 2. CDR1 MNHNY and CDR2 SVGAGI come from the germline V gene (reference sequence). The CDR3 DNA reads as TGTGCCAGCAGTCTGACAGGGGGCCAGCCCCAGCATTTT. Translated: CASSLTGGQPQHF.

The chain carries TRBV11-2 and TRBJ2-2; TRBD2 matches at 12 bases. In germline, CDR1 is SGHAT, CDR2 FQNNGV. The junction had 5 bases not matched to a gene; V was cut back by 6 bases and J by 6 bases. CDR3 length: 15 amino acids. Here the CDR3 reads CASRLAGGPAGELFF. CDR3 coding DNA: TGTGCCAGCAGGCTAGCGGGAGGGCCAGCCGGGGAGCTGTTTTTT.

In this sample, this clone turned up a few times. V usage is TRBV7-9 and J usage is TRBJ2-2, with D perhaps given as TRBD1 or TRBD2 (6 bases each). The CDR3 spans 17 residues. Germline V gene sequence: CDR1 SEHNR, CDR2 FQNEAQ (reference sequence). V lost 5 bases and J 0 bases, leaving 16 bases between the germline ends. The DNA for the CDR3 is TGTGCCAGCAGCCCCTGGGGGCGGGGCACGAACACCGGGGAGCTGTTTTTT. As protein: CASSPWGRGTNTGELFF.

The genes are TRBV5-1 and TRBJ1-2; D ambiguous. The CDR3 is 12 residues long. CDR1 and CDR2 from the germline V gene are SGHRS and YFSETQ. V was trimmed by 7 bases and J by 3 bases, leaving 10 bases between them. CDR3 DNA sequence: TGCGCCAGCCGCCCAGAGGACTATGGCTACACCTTC. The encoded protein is CASRPEDYGYTF.

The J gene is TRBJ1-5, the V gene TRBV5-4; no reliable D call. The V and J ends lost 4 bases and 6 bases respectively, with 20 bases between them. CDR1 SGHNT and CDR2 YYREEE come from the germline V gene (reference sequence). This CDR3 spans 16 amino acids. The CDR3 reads CASSLDGGLSGQPQHF. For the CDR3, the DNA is TGTGCCAGCAGCCTAGACGGAGGGTTGTCGGGTCAGCCCCAGCATTTT.

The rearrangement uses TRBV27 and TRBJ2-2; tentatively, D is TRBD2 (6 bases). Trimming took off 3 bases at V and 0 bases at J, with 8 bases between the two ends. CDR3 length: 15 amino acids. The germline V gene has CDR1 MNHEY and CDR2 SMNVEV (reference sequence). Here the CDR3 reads CASSFTGANTGELFF. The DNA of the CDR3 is TGTGCCAGCAGTTTCACGGGGGCGAACACCGGGGAGCTGTTTTTT.

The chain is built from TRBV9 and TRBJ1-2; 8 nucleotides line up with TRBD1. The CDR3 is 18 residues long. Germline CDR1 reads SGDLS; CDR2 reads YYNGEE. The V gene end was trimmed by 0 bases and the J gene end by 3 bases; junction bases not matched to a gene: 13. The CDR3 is CASSVGGATRGRDYGYTF. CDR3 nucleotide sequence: TGTGCCAGCAGCGTAGGGGGTGCCACCAGGGGGCGCGACTATGGCTACACCTTC.